Described below is a single T cell receptor (beta chain) sequence and its context. The antigen is undetermined. PCR used 60 Vbeta primers and 13 Jbeta primers. Generated by immunoSEQ multiplex PCR, the TCRdb table keeps only in-frame clones and is missing some. The repertoire includes approximately 120,000 clones, approximately 87% of them detected once, and roughly 20% sits in the top ten. The source of the sample is a study of cytomegalovirus exposure and HLA in healthy donors. Study as a whole: Within the Caucasian-associated ancestry cluster were roughly 82% of the 350 to 400 genotyped donors.

Whereas donors were nominally healthy upon sampling, unrecorded immune exposures were probable. The study, taken as a whole, reports: Accurate prediction of most subjects' HLA-A and HLA-B alleles from TCR beta sequences was reported. As immune exposure information, only CMV serostatus was available.

The sequence was obtained from a man between 18 and 29 years old in good health and CMV-seropositive. Material for sequencing was PBMCs.

The CDR3 coding sequence is TGTGCCAGCAGTGGAGGAGGCGACTCTGGAAACACCATATATTTT. Protein product: CASSGGGDSGNTIYF. The rearrangement uses TRBV2 and TRBJ1-3; no clear D gene. The CDR3 contains 15 residues. Trimming took 4 bases from V and 0 from J, leaving 10 bases between them. Germline CDR1 and CDR2: SNHLY and FYNNEI.